The 27 T cell receptor beta chains in this list originate from one sample, sequenced in a study of OX40 agonist ivuxolimab in advanced cancers. Sequencing used immunoSEQ multiplex PCR; TCRdb keeps in-frame clones, though not all of them. Among roughly 80,000 clones listed, 90% to 95% were seen once. Here the sequenced sample was CD4+ or CD8+ T cells sorted from blood, taken in a trial of the OX40 agonist ivuxolimab. Receptor source: an adult with an advanced solid tumor such as melanoma, head and neck, liver or kidney cancer.

The J gene is TRBJ2-7, the V gene TRBV4-3, with D possibly being TRBD1 (6 bases). V was cut by 0 bases and J by 7 bases, with 19 bases left in between. The germline V gene encodes CDR1 LGHNA and CDR2 YSLEER. The CDR3 is 16 residues long. CDR3 nucleotide sequence: TGCGCCAGCAGCCAAGACAGTCAGGGGCCTGATCGGGAGCAGTACTTC. The encoded protein is CASSQDSQGPDREQYF.

A single count supports this clone. The chain employs TRBV27 and TRBJ2-3; 7 nucleotides match TRBD2. Unmatched junction bases numbered 8, after V lost 4 bases and J lost 1 base. Germline values: CDR1 MNHEY, CDR2 SMNVEV (reference sequence). There are 16 residues in the CDR3. Written as DNA, the CDR3 is TGTGCCAGCAGTTCCCCTGGGCTAGCGGGCACAGATACGCAGTATTTT. The encoded protein is CASSSPGLAGTDTQYF.

The V call is TRBV21-1, the J call TRBJ2-7; the table calls TRBD2, which could not be checked here. TRBV21-1 is deemed a pseudogene. CDR3 length equals 15 residues. The CDR3 DNA reads TGTGCCAGCAGCAATGAAAGCGGGAGTAGATACGAGCAGTACTTC. It encodes CASSNESGSRYEQYF.

The J gene is TRBJ1-5, the V gene TRBV28, with D hard to call. This CDR3 is built from 17 residues. Germline loops: CDR1 MDHEN, CDR2 SYDVKM. V lost 4 bases to trimming and J lost 2 bases, with 18 bases between them. CDR3 loop: CASSSPELGRGNQPQHF. The CDR3 DNA sequence: TGTGCCAGCAGTTCGCCCGAGTTAGGTCGGGGCAATCAGCCCCAGCATTTT.

The chain carries TRBV7-9 and TRBJ2-7, with D unclear. Trimming took 5 bases from V and 5 from J, leaving 13 bases between them. CDR3 length: 13 residues. Germline loops: CDR1 SEHNR, CDR2 FQNEAQ (reference sequence). CDR3 region: CASSMTLMNEQYF. The CDR3 region has the DNA TGTGCCAGCAGCATGACACTCATGAACGAGCAGTACTTC.

The chain combines TRBV19 with TRBJ2-7; 14 nucleotides align to TRBD2. Germline CDR1 and CDR2: LNHDA and SQIVND (reference sequence). CDR3 length: 16 amino acids. V was pared by 7 bases and J by 4 bases, with 9 bases of the junction left unmatched. The CDR3 sequence: CASNPGTSGGWYEQYF. CDR3 sequence (DNA): TGTGCCAGTAACCCCGGGACTAGCGGGGGCTGGTACGAGCAGTACTTC.

V usage is TRBV5-1 and J usage is TRBJ2-5; the match to TRBD2 covers 15 bases. The trim removed 4 bases at V and 5 bases at J, leaving 9 bases unmatched. The germline V gene has CDR1 SGHRS and CDR2 YFSETQ. The CDR3 contains 17 residues. CDR3 in DNA: TGCGCCAGCAGCACCTGGACTAGCGGGGGGGCAAGGGAGACCCAGTACTTC. It yields the protein CASSTWTSGGARETQYF.

This rearrangement joins TRBV18 to TRBJ2-2; D unclear. The V and J ends lost 3 bases and 3 bases respectively, with 14 bases between them. The CDR3 runs 16 residues. CDR1 is KGHSH and CDR2 is LQKENI in the germline V gene. DNA for the CDR3: TGTGCCAGCTCACCGAACAGCGTTTGGGACACCGGGGAGCTGTTTTTT. This gives the protein CASSPNSVWDTGELFF.

The chain combines TRBV15 with TRBJ1-2, with D possibly matching TRBD1 (5 bases). CDR1 and CDR2 from the germline V gene are LNHNV and YYDKDF (reference sequence). The CDR3 covers 16 residues. The germline V and J ends were trimmed by 5 bases and 2 bases, with 18 bases remaining between them. In DNA form, the CDR3 reads TGTGCCACCAGCCCGAGAACCAGGGCGAACAACTATGGCTACACCTTC. This sequence encodes CATSPRTRANNYGYTF.

The rearrangement joins TRBV28 to TRBJ2-3; 7 nucleotides match TRBD2. The CDR3 length is 17 residues. Germline CDR1 is MDHEN and CDR2 is SYDVKM. Trimming cost V 5 bases and J 6 bases; bases outside gene matches: 17. In nucleotides, the CDR3 is TGTGCCAGCAGTATTAAGACTAGATGGGGGGAGGGGGATACGCAGTATTTT. Translated: CASSIKTRWGEGDTQYF.

This sequence joins TRBV4-1 and TRBJ2-1, with D perhaps TRBD1 (6 bases). Germline CDR1 reads MGHRA; CDR2 reads YSYEKL. The CDR3 has 16 amino acids. Trimming pared 1 base from V and 8 bases from J, leaving 18 bases between. This CDR3 reads CASSQGDRTGIDEQFF. As DNA, the CDR3 is TGCGCCAGCAGCCAAGGAGACAGGACTGGAATTGATGAGCAGTTCTTC.

J is TRBJ2-7 and V is TRBV5-6; the D is unclear. Germline CDR1 and CDR2: SGHDT and YYEEEE. This CDR3 has 13 amino acids. Deletions cut 3 bases from V and 6 bases from J, with 13 bases between. The CDR3 sequence: CASSWGSTGEQYF. For the CDR3, the DNA is TGTGCCAGCAGCTGGGGTTCAACGGGCGAGCAGTACTTC.

This chain uses TRBV29-1 with TRBJ2-7; D gene uncertain. Germline V gene lookup returns CDR1 SQVTM and CDR2 ANQGSEA. CDR3 length equals 13 residues. The V and J ends lost 4 bases and 2 bases respectively, with 12 bases between them. The CDR3: CSVGRPSAYEQYF. The CDR3 nucleotides read TGCAGCGTTGGTCGTCCTTCCGCCTACGAGCAGTACTTC.

The chain couples TRBV28 to TRBJ2-1, with a tentative D call TRBD2 (6 bases). From germline, CDR1 is MDHEN and CDR2 SYDVKM. V was pared by 3 bases and J by 8 bases, with 17 bases between. This CDR3 comprises 15 residues. CDR3 amino acids: CASSFPRLASDEQFF. For the CDR3, the DNA is TGTGCCAGCAGTTTTCCCCGTCTAGCGTCGGATGAGCAGTTCTTC. The whole variable domain, remainder taken from reference TRBV28 and TRBJ2-1, is DVKVTQSSRYLVKRTGEKVFLECVQDMDHENMFWYRQDPGLGLRLIYFSYDVKMKEKGDIPEGYSVSREKKERFSLILESASTNQTSMYLCASSFPRLASDEQFFGPGTRLTVL.

This clone was seen a single time. This chain uses TRBV28 with TRBJ1-3, with D unclear. The CDR3 is 17 amino acids. Germline V gives CDR1 MDHEN, CDR2 SYDVKM. Trimming pared 3 bases from V and 0 bases from J, leaving 15 bases between. CDR3 nucleotides: TGTGCCAGCAGTTTTCTGGACGCATTGATCTCTGGAAACACCATATATTTT. Translated, it gives CASSFLDALISGNTIYF.

The rearrangement uses TRBV5-4 and TRBJ2-7, with D maybe TRBD2 (5 bases). V was trimmed by 0 bases and J by 6 bases, leaving 7 bases between them. The CDR3 covers 12 residues. The germline V gene encodes CDR1 SGHNT and CDR2 YYREEE (reference sequence). CDR3 coding DNA: TGTGCCAGCAGCTTGGGAGGGCGCGAGCAGTACTTC. Translated, it gives CASSLGGREQYF.

V gene TRBV4-3 combines with J gene TRBJ2-5; D may be TRBD2 (6 bases). The CDR3 consists of 15 residues. The ends were cut back, 1 base at V and 0 bases at J, with 9 bases in the middle. Germline assignment: CDR1 LGHNA and CDR2 YSLEER. CDR3 coding DNA: TGCGCCAGCAGCCAAGGCGGGATCTACCAAGAGACCCAGTACTTC. Amino acid sequence: CASSQGGIYQETQYF.

The chain combines TRBV7-2 with TRBJ2-1; tentatively, D is TRBD2 (6 bases). The CDR3 is made up of 15 amino acids. With 5 bases removed from V and 3 bases from J, the gap between germline ends came to 14 bases. CDR1 and CDR2 (germline): SGHTA, FQGNSA. As DNA, the CDR3 is TGTGCCAGCAGCCCCTCCATGGGGGGCTACAATGAGCAGTTCTTC. Protein: CASSPSMGGYNEQFF.

The chain employs TRBV7-9 and TRBJ2-5, with 8 bases identical to TRBD1. CDR1 SEHNR and CDR2 FQNEAQ come from the germline V gene (reference sequence). This CDR3 contains 14 residues. V was pared by 5 bases and J by 5 bases, with 7 bases of the junction left unmatched. CDR3 residues: CASSALRGPETQYF. CDR3 nucleotides: TGTGCCAGCAGCGCCCTCAGGGGGCCTGAGACCCAGTACTTC.

The chain recombines TRBV7-6 with TRBJ2-1, with 9 bases lining up with TRBD1. CDR3 size: 16 residues. Germline-derived CDR1 and CDR2 are SGHVS and FNYEAQ. With 0 bases clipped from V and 7 bases from J, the junction kept 7 bases outside the gene matches. CDR3: CASSLASQGAGNEQFF. CDR3 bases: TGTGCCAGCAGCTTAGCGTCACAGGGGGCTGGAAATGAGCAGTTCTTC.

This chain joins TRBV7-2 and TRBJ2-7, with D uncertain. CDR3 length equals 11 residues. V lost 0 bases, J lost 5 bases, and 2 bases lay in between. Germline CDR1 is SGHTA and CDR2 is FQGNSA. The CDR3, as DNA: TGTGCCAGCAGCTTAGCCCACGAGCAGTACTTC. Its protein product is CASSLAHEQYF.

Regarding this clone: Different DNA sequences within this sample yield the same CDR3. The chain carries TRBV6-5 and TRBJ2-1, with 8 bases that match TRBD2. The CDR3 contains 15 residues. With V trimmed by 6 bases and J by 3 bases, 7 bases remained unmatched. The germline CDR1 and CDR2 sequences are MNHEY and SVGAGI. The CDR3 loop is CASSLGLAGYNEQFF. In DNA, the CDR3 is TGTGCCAGCAGCCTTGGGCTAGCGGGCTACAATGAGCAGTTCTTC.

This chain joins TRBV7-2 and TRBJ1-1; 12 positions agree with TRBD1. The CDR3 covers 16 residues. Germline assignment: CDR1 SGHTA and CDR2 FQGNSA. J was trimmed by 4 bases and V by 2 bases; bases with no gene match: 5. The CDR3 sequence is CASSLWGQGAGTEAFF. CDR3 coding DNA: TGTGCCAGCAGCTTATGGGGACAGGGGGCGGGCACTGAAGCTTTCTTT.

The chain employs TRBV10-3 and TRBJ1-3, with TRBD1 as a possible D gene (6 bases). Per germline, CDR1 ENHRY and CDR2 SYGVKD. V was pared by 6 bases and J by 1 base, with 10 bases between. The CDR3 loop spans 14 amino acids. The CDR3 DNA reads TGTGCCATCAGCCAGGGGTGGTCTGGAAACACCATATATTTT. As protein: CAISQGWSGNTIYF.

This chain uses TRBV4-1 with TRBJ2-7; 7 positions match TRBD1. CDR1 and CDR2 from the germline V gene are MGHRA and YSYEKL. This CDR3 is 14 amino acids long. The J segment lost 5 bases and the V segment lost 1 base, leaving 5 bases of the junction unmatched. The CDR3 DNA follows: TGCGCCAGCAGCCAAGGACAGGGTAGTGACGAGCAGTACTTC. Protein: CASSQGQGSDEQYF.

This chain links TRBV27 with TRBJ2-7; TRBD1 matches at 12 bases. The germline gives CDR1 MNHEY, CDR2 SMNVEV (reference sequence). Unmatched junction bases numbered 19, after V lost 8 bases and J lost 5 bases. CDR3 length: 18 amino acids. This CDR3 reads CASCPIGTGGFLLDEQYF. CDR3 sequence (DNA): TGTGCCAGCTGTCCTATTGGGACAGGGGGCTTTCTTTTGGACGAGCAGTACTTC.

This chain connects TRBV9 to TRBJ1-1; TRBD1 matches 7 bases. The CDR3 has 13 residues. CDR1 is SGDLS and CDR2 is YYNGEE in the germline V gene. V lost 4 bases and J lost 4; bases outside the gene matches: 4. The CDR3 is CASSTSGGTEAFF. The CDR3 nucleotides are TGTGCCAGCAGCACCTCAGGGGGCACTGAAGCTTTCTTT.